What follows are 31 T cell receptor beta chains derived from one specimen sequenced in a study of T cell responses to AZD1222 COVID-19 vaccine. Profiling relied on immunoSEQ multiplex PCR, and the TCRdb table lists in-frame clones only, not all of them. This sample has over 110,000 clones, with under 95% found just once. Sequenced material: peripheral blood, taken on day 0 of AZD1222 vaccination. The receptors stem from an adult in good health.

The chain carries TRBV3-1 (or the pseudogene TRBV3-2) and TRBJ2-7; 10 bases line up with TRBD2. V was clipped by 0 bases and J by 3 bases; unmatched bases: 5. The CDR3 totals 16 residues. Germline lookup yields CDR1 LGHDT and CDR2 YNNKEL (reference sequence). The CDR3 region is CASSQEGLAGVYEQYF. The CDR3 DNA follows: TGTGCCAGCAGCCAAGAGGGCCTAGCGGGAGTCTACGAGCAGTACTTC.

The chain's CDR3 is CASSVGWGGEQYF. The CDR3 DNA reads as TGTGCCAGCAGCGTAGGCTGGGGCGGCGAGCAGTACTTC. This rearrangement joins TRBV9 to TRBJ2-7; tentatively, D is TRBD1 (5 bases). In germline, CDR1 is SGDLS, CDR2 YYNGEE. CDR3 length: 13 amino acids. Trimming removed 0 bases from V and 6 bases from J, with 10 bases in between. Complete variable domain (other parts from reference TRBV9 and TRBJ2-7): DSGVTQTPKHLITATGQRVTLRCSPRSGDLSVYWYQQSLDQGLQFLIQYYNGEERAKGNILERFSAQQFPDLHSELNLSSLELGDSALYFCASSVGWGGEQYFGPGTRLTVT.

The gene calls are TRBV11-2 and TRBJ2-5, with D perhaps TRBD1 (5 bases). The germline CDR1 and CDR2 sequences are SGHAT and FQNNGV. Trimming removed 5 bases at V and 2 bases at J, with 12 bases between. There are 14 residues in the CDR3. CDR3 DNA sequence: TGTGCCAGCAGCCGCAGGGCTGGACAAGAGACCCAGTACTTC. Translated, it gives CASSRRAGQETQYF.

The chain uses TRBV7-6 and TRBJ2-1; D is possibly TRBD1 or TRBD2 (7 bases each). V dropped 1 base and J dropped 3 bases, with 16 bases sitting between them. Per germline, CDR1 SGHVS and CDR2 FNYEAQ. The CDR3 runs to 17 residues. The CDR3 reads CASSLGGGTASYNEQFF. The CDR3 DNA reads TGTGCCAGCAGCTTAGGGGGGGGGACAGCAAGCTACAATGAGCAGTTCTTC.

The CDR3 nucleotides read TGTGCCGGTTCCCGGGACTTCAACACAGATACGCAGTATTTT. Protein sequence: CAGSRDFNTDTQYF. The chain joins TRBV9 to TRBJ2-3, with a weak D call TRBD2 (6 bases). The germline V gene has CDR1 SGDLS and CDR2 YYNGEE. The CDR3 contains 14 residues. Trimming stripped 10 bases from V and 2 bases from J, with 17 bases between.

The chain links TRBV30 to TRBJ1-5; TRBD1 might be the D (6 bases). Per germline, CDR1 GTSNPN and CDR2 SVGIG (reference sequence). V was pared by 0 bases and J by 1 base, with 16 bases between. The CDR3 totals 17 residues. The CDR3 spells CAWSVWKGDRSNQPQHF. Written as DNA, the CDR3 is TGTGCCTGGAGTGTATGGAAGGGGGACCGGAGCAATCAGCCCCAGCATTTT.

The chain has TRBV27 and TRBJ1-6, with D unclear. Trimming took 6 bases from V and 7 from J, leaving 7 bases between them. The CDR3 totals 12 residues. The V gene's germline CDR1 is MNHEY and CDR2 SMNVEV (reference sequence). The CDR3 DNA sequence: TGTGCCAGCAGCCGACAAAATTCACCCCTCCACTTT. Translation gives CASSRQNSPLHF.

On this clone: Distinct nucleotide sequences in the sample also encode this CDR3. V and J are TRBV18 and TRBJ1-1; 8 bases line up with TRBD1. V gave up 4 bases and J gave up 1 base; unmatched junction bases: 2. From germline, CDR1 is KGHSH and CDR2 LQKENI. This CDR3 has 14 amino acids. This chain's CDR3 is CASSRGQENTEAFF. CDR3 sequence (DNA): TGTGCCAGCTCACGGGGACAGGAGAACACTGAAGCTTTCTTT.

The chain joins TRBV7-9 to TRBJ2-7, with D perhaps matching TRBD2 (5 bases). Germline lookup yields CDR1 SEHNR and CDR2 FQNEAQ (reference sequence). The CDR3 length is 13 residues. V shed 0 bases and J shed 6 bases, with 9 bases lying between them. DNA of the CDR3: TGTGCCAGCAGCTTAGCTGGGAGCGGCGAGCAGTACTTC. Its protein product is CASSLAGSGEQYF.

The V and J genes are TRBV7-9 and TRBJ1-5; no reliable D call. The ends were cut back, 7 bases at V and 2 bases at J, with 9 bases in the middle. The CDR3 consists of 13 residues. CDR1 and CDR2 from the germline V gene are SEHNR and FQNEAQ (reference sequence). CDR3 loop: CASTMDGNQPQHF. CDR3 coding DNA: TGTGCCAGCACTATGGACGGCAATCAGCCCCAGCATTTT.

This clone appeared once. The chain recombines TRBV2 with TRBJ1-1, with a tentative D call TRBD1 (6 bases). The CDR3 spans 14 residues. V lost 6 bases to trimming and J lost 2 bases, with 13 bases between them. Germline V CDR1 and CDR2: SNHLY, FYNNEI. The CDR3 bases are TGTGCCAGCAGCGCGACAGGCACAAACACTGAAGCTTTCTTT. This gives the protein CASSATGTNTEAFF.

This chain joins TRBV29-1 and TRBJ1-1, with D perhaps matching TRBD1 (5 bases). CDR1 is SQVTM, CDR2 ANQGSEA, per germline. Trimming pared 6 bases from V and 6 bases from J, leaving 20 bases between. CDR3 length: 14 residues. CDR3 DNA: TGCAGCGTGGGGGGAGGGTCAGGATTGGCTGAAGCTTTCTTT. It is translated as CSVGGGSGLAEAFF.

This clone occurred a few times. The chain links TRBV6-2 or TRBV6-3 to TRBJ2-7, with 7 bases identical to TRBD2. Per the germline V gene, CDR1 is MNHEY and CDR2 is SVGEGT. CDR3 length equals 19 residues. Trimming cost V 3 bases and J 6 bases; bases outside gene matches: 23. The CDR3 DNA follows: TGTGCCAGCAGTTATCTCTTAAAAAAGGGCCGCCTAGCGGAATCCGAGCAGTACTTC. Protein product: CASSYLLKKGRLAESEQYF.

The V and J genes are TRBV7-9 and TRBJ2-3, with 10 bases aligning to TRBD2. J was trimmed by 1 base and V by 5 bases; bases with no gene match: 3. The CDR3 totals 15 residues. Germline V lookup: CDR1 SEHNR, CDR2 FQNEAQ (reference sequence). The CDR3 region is CASSRGTSGTDTQYF. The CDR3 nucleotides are TGTGCCAGCAGCCGCGGGACTAGCGGCACAGATACGCAGTATTTT.

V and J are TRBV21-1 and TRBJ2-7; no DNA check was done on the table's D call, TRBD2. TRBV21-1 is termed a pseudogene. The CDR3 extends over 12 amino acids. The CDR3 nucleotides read TGTGCCAGCAGCCTAGGGACTCACGAGCAGTACTTC. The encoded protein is CASSLGTHEQYF.

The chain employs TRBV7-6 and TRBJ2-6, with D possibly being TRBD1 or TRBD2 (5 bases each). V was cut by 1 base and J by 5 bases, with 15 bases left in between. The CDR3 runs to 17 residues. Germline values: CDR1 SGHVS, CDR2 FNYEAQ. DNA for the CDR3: TGTGCCAGCAGCTTAGGGGACCTGGGTTTCAGGGCCAACGTCCTGACTTTC. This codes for CASSLGDLGFRANVLTF.

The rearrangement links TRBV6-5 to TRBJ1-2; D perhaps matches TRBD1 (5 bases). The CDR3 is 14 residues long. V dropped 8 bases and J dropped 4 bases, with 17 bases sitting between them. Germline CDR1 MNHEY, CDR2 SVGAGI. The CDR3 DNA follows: TGTGCCAGCCGCCTGGCGAGAACAGGCTATGGCTACACCTTC. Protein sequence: CASRLARTGYGYTF.

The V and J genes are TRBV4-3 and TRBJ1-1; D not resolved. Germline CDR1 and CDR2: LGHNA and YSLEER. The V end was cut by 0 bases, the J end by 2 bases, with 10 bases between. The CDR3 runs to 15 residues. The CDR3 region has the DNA TGCGCCAGCAGCCAAGATAAGGGCCTAAACACTGAAGCTTTCTTT. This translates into CASSQDKGLNTEAFF.

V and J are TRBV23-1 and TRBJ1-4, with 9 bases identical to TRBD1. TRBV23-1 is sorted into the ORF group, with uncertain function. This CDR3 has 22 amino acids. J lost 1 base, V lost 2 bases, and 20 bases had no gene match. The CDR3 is CASSQPFRRNPGQGRTNEKLFF. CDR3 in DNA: TGCGCCAGCAGTCAACCCTTCCGGCGTAACCCGGGACAGGGCCGAACTAATGAAAAACTGTTTTTT.

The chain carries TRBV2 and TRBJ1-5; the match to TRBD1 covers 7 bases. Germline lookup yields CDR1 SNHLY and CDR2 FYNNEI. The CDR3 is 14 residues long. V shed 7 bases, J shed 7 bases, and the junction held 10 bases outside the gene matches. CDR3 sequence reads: CASTPDRVEQPQHF. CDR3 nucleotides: TGTGCCAGCACCCCCGACAGGGTGGAACAGCCCCAGCATTTT.

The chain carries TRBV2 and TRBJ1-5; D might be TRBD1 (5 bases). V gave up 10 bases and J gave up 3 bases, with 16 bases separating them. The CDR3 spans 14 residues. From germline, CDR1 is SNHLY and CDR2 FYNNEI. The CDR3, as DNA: TGTGCCACCTCGGCTGGGGGGTTCAATCAGCCCCAGCATTTT. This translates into CATSAGGFNQPQHF.

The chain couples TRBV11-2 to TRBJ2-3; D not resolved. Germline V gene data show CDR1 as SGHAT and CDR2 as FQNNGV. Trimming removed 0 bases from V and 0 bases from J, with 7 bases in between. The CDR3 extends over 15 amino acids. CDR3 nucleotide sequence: TGTGCCAGCAGCTTAGACGTTACTAGCACAGATACGCAGTATTTT. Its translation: CASSLDVTSTDTQYF. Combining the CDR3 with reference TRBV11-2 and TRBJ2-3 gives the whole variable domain EAGVAQSPRYKIIEKRQSVAFWCNPISGHATLYWYQQILGQGPKLLIQFQNNGVVDDSQLPKDRFSAERLKGVDSTLKIQPAKLEDSAVYLCASSLDVTSTDTQYFGPGTRLTVL.

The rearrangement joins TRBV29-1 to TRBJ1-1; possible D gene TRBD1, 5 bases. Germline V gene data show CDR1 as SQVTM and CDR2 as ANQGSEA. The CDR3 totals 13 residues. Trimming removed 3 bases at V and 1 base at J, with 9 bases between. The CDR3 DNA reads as TGCAGCGTTGATCAGGGACGGAACACTGAAGCTTTCTTT. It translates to CSVDQGRNTEAFF.

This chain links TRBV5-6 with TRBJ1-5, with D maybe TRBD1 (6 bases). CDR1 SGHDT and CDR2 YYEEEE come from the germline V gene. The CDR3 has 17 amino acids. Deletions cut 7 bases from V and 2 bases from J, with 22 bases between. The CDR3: CASSFRRGGWGNQPQHF. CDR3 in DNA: TGTGCCAGCTCCTTCCGGAGGGGGGGTTGGGGCAATCAGCCCCAGCATTTT.

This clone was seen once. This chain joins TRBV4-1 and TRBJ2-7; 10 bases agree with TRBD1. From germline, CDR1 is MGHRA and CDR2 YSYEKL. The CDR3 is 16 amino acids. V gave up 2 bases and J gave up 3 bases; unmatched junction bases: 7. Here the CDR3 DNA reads TGCGCCAGCAGCCAACCGACCGGGACAGGGGTCTACGAGCAGTACTTC. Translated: CASSQPTGTGVYEQYF.

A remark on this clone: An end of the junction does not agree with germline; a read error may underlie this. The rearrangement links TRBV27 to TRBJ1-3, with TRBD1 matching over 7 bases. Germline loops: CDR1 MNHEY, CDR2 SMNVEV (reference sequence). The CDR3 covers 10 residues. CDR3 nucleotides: TGTGCCAGGGACTTAGGGACAGACCTTTTT. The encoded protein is CARDLGTDLF.

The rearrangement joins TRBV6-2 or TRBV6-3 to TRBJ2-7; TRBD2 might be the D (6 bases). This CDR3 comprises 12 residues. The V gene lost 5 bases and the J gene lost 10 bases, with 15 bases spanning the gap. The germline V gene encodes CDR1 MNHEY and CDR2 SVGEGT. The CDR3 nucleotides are TGTGCCAGCAGTCCGAGCGGGCCGAACCAGTACTTC. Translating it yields CASSPSGPNQYF.

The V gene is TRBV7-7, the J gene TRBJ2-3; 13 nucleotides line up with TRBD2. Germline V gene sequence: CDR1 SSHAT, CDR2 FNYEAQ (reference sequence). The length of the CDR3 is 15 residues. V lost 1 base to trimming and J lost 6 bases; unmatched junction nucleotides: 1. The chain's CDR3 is CASSLGTSGSDTQYF. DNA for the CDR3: TGTGCCAGCAGCTTAGGGACTAGCGGGAGTGATACGCAGTATTTT.

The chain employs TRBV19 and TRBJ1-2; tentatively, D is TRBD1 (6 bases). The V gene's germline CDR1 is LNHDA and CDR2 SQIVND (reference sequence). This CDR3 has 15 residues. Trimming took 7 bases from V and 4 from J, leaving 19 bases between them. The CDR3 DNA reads TGTGCCAGTACCCCAACGTGGGGGGCCGGCTATGGCTACACCTTC. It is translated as CASTPTWGAGYGYTF.

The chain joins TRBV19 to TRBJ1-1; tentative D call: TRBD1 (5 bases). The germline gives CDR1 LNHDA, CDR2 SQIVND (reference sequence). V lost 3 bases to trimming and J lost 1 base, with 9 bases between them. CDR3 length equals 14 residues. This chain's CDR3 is CASSMAGGNTEAFF. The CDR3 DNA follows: TGTGCCAGTAGTATGGCGGGGGGGAACACTGAAGCTTTCTTT.

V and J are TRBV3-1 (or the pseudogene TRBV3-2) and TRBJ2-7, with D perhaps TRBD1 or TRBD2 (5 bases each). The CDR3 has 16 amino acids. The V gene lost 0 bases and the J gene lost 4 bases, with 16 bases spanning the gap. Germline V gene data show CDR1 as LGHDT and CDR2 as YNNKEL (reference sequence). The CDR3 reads CASSQDPQGVMYEQYF. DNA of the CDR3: TGTGCCAGCAGCCAAGATCCCCAGGGAGTAATGTACGAGCAGTACTTC.